Here is one T cell receptor beta chain with its context. The target antigen is unknown. Between the trimmed V and J ends, which lost 6 bases and 0 bases, there was a span of 18 bases. The CDR3 length is 17 residues. Germline-derived CDR1 and CDR2 are MNHEY and SMNVEV (reference sequence). The data were obtained in a study of cytomegalovirus exposure and HLA in healthy donors. Regarding the study as a whole: The classifier reportedly diagnosed cytomegalovirus status with high sensitivity and specificity. While the bulk of TCR sequences proved rare, some public TCRs turned up in many donors. Later, an analysis found that TCR clusters from the first cohort tended to co-occur in the approximately 130 validation repertoires. Three CMV-associated chains proved CMV antigen-specific in vitro.

TCRdb's table, derived via immunoSEQ multiplex PCR, lists solely in-frame clones and lacks some. Among about 360,000 clones listed, roughly 89% were seen once. The sequencing sample was made of PBMCs. The source of this sequence is a young woman in good health and CMV-seronegative. This chain links TRBV27 with TRBJ2-1; a possible D gene is TRBD2 (6 bases). The CDR3 nucleotides read TGTGCCAGCAGGGGGTGGGGGGAACGGAGCTCCTACAATGAGCAGTTCTTC. It specifies CASRGWGERSSYNEQFF.